This TCR beta chain emerged from a study of cytomegalovirus exposure and HLA in healthy donors. Study-wide context: The Caucasian-associated ancestry cluster contained more than 75% of the approximately 420 genotyped donors.

PCR was performed using 60 Vbeta and 13 Jbeta primers. Assay used: immunoSEQ multiplex PCR; TCRdb lists only in-frame clones, some missing. Of 90,000 to 120,000 clones listed, approximately 73% are singletons. CDR3 length: 15 amino acids. Trimming took off 5 bases at V and 1 base at J, with 14 bases between the two ends. Per germline, CDR1 MNHNS and CDR2 SASEGT. Material for sequencing was PBMCs. This receptor was identified in a woman in her fifties or sixties in good health and CMV-seropositive. This chain uses TRBV6-1 with TRBJ1-1; D not certain. This CDR3 is CASSHPTGWNTEAFF. CDR3 bases: TGTGCCAGCAGTCATCCGACTGGATGGAACACTGAAGCTTTCTTT.